This TCR beta chain was captured in a study of shared T cell receptors in the human thymus. This CDR3 has 15 residues. V gave up 3 bases and J gave up 4 bases; unmatched junction bases: 8. From germline, CDR1 is SNHLY and CDR2 FYNNEI. The protocol was immunoSEQ multiplex PCR, while the TCRdb copy is restricted to in-frame clones and leaves out a portion. The sample has some 640,000 clones, about 90% seen once. This clone has only a few counts. The same sample was also used in a study of human thymus T cells. That work adds: Resections from corrective heart surgery supplied the thymus tissue.

This TCR was recovered from a boy in the first two years of life with a congenital heart defect. V gene TRBV2 combines with J gene TRBJ2-7; TRBD1 aligns across 8 bases. The sequenced sample was thymocytes. The CDR3 loop reads CASSDREQGEYEQYF. The CDR3, as DNA: TGTGCCAGCAGTGATCGGGAACAGGGGGAATACGAGCAGTACTTC.